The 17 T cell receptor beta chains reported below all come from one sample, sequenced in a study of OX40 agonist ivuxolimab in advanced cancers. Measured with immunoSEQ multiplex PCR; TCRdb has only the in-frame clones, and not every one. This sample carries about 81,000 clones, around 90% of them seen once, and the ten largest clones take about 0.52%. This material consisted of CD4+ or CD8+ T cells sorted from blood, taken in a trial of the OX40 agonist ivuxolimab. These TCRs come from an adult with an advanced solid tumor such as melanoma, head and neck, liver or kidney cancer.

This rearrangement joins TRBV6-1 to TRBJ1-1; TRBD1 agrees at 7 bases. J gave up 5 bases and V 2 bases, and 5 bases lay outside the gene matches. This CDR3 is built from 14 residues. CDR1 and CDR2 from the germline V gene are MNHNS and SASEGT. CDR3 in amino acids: CASSELGGTTEAFF. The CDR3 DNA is TGTGCCAGCAGTGAACTAGGGGGCACGACTGAAGCTTTCTTT.

CDR3 DNA sequence: TGTGCCAGTACAAAATGGCAGGGGCCCGCTTCGCAATATGGCTACACCTTC. Translating gives CASTKWQGPASQYGYTF. V is TRBV19 and J is TRBJ1-2, with D possibly being TRBD1 (6 bases). Germline values: CDR1 LNHDA, CDR2 SQIVND (reference sequence). V shed 7 bases and J shed 5 bases, with 26 bases lying between them. This CDR3 has 17 amino acids.

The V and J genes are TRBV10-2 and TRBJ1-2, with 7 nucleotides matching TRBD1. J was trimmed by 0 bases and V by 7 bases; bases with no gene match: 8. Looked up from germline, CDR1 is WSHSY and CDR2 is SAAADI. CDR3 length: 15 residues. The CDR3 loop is CASTGGRGPNYGYTF. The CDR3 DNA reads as TGCGCCAGCACTGGGGGAAGGGGGCCTAACTATGGCTACACCTTC.

CDR3 amino acids: CASSQETGGGQPQHF. CDR3 DNA: TGCGCCAGCAGCCAGGAGACAGGGGGTGGACAGCCCCAGCATTTT. The chain is built from TRBV4-3 and TRBJ1-5; 9 bases align to TRBD1. With 3 bases clipped from V and 7 bases from J, the junction kept 7 bases outside the gene matches. Looked up from germline, CDR1 is LGHNA and CDR2 is YSLEER. CDR3 length equals 15 residues.

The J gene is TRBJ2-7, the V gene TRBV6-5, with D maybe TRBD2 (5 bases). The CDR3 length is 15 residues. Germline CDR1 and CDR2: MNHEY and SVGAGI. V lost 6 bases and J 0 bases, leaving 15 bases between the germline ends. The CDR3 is CASRRRGPLSYEQYF. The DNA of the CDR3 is TGTGCCAGCAGACGACGGGGTCCTCTCTCCTACGAGCAGTACTTC.

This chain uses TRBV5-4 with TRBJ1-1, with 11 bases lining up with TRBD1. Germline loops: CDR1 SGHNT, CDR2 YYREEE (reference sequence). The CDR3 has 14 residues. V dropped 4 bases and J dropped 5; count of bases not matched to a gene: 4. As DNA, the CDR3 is TGTGCCAGCAGCAAGGACAGGGGGCAAACTGAAGCTTTCTTT. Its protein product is CASSKDRGQTEAFF.

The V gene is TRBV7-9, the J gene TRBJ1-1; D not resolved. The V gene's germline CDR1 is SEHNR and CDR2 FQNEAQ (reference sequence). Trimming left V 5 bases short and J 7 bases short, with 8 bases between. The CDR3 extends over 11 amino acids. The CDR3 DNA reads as TGTGCCAGCAGCCTGACGGTTGAAGCTTTCTTT. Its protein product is CASSLTVEAFF.

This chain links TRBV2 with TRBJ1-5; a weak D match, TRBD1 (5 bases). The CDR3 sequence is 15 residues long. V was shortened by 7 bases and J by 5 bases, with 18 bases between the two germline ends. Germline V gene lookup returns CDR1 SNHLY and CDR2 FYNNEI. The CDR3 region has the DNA TGTGCCAGCACTCCGACAATGAGGGGAGATCAGCCCCAGCATTTT. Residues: CASTPTMRGDQPQHF.

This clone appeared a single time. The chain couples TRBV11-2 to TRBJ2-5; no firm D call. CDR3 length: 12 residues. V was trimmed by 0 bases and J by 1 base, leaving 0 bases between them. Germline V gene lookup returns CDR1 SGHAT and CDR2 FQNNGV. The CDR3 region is CASSLDQETQYF. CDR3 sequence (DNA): TGTGCCAGCAGCTTAGACCAAGAGACCCAGTACTTC.

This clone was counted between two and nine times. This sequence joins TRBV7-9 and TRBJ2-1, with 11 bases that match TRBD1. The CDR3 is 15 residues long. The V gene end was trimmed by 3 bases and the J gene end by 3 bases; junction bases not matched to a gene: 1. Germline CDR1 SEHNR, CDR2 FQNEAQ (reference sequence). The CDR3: CASSFGTGGYNEQFF. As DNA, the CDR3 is TGTGCCAGCAGCTTCGGGACAGGGGGCTACAATGAGCAGTTCTTC.

CDR3 bases: TGTGCCAGCAGTAACGAGGGCTCCGGGGAGCTGTTTTTT. Translation gives CASSNEGSGELFF. The rearrangement joins TRBV6-5 to TRBJ2-2, with D maybe TRBD2 (5 bases). The ends were cut back, 5 bases at V and 6 bases at J, with 10 bases in the middle. The germline CDR1 and CDR2 sequences are MNHEY and SVGAGI. There are 13 residues in the CDR3.

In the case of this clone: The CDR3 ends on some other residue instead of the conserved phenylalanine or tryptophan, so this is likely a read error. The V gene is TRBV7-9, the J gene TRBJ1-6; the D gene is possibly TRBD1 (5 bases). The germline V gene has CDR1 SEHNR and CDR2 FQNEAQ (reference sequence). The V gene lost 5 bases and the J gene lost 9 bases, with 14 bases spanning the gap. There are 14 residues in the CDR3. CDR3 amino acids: CASSREGASSPLHL. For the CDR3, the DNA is TGTGCCAGCAGCCGGGAAGGGGCAAGTTCACCCCTCCACCTT.

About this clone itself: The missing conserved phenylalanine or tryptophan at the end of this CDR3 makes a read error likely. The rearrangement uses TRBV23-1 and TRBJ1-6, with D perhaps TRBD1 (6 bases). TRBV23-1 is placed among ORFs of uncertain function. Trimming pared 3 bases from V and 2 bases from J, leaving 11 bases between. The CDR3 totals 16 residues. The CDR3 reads CASSQSHRAYNSPLHL. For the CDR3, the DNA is TGCGCCAGCAGTCAGTCCCACAGGGCCTATAATTCACCCCTCCACCTT.

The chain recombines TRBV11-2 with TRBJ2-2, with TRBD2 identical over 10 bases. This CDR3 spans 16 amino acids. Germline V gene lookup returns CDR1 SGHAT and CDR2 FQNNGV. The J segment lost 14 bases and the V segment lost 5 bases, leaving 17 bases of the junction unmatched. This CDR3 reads CASSPFQRGGPGRLFF. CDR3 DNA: TGTGCCAGCAGCCCTTTTCAGCGGGGGGGCCCCGGTAGACTGTTTTTT.

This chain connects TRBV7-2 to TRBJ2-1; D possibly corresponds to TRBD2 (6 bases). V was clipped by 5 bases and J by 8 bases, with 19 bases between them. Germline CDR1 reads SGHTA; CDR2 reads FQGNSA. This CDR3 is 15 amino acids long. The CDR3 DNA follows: TGTGCCAGCAGCCCCCCGGGGGTAGTTGGTGATGAGCAGTTCTTC. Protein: CASSPPGVVGDEQFF.

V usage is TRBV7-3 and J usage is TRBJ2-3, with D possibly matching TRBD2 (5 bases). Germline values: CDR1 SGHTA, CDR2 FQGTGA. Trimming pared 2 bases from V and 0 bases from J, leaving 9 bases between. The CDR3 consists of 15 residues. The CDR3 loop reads CASSLVAKSTDTQYF. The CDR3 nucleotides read TGTGCCAGCAGCTTAGTAGCGAAGAGCACAGATACGCAGTATTTT.

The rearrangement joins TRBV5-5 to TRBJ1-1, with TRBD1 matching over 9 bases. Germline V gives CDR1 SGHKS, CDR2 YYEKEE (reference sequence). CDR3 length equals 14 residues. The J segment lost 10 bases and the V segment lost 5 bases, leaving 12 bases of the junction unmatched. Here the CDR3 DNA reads TGTGCCAGCAGTTTTTCCGGACAGGGGAGTGGAGCTTTCTTT. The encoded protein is CASSFSGQGSGAFF.